This T cell receptor (beta chain) was observed in a study of human T cells and chemical hapten exposure (dated by TCRdb to the early 2020s). Notes on the research overall: For sensitization, 2% DPC in acetone was applied to a roughly 2 cm by roughly 2 cm area of upper inner arm skin. Libraries were pooled for sequencing, and per-sample TCR yields varied mainly because of small differences in library volumes within the pool. This study followed changes in the peripheral blood TCR repertoire in vivo during primary and secondary sensitization of alopecia patients to the hapten diphenylcyclopropenone (DPC). For TCR sequencing, blood came from 25 to 35 alopecia patients at anywhere from one to four time points (pre-sensitization, 2, 6 and 24 weeks). Patients additionally received weekly therapeutic DPC doses to the scalp throughout the approximately 22-week study period. Blood was sampled from patients pre-sensitization (week 0) and at 2, 6 and about 24 weeks after DPC sensitization. Patch tests used Finn chambers with 0.01% DPC on the upper back, scored after 6 days by International Contact Dermatitis Research Group standards. The patient cohort, mostly female, included alopecia areata with under or over 50% scalp involvement, alopecia totalis and alopecia universalis.

Study-wide findings and limitations: Repeated subsampling changed both the strength of the expansion versus patch-test correlation and the threshold at which that correlation became significant. Alopecia, a presumed autoimmune disease, was present in all patients, so the immune response of the patients might differ from that of healthy individuals. The number of TCRs above 1 in 1000 frequency did not change with DPC sensitization; there was no evidence of global repertoire structure alterations. Expanded TCRs formed significantly more large CDR3 similarity clusters than pre-sensitization or healthy control sets, consistent with antigen-driven responses. The number of PT1 expanded TCRs positively correlated with patch test score, significant at thresholds 8, 16 and 32 but not 4.

The time point tag for this specimen amounts to: patch test 1, 2 weeks after DPC sensitization. The treatment or condition label here, explained by the study, means: therapeutic diphenylcyclopropenone sensitization with weekly scalp DPC. Blood at each patch-test visit was drawn before the patch test was applied. To be eligible, patients had to be aged 18 to 70, diagnosed with alopecia and judged suitable for DPC therapy, while pregnant patients were excluded. Total RNA was extracted from unfractionated whole blood that had been collected in Tempus Blood RNA tubes. Library preparation used RACE. TCRdb lists the instrument as NextSeq 500. Library preparation attached unique molecular identifiers to individual cDNA molecules for quantitative, reproducible TCR counting. Each blood RNA sample was used to sequence both TCR alpha and TCR beta chains. As for the authors' bioinformatics: Samples had a median of roughly 91,000 TCRs, with a range from roughly 20,000 to 700,000. The Decombinator software suite was used to annotate the V, J and CDR3 of the TCR reads. For PS versus PT1 abundance plots, all samples were subsampled to the same number of TCRs (28,000). Expanded TCRs were defined as absent before sensitization and observed at least eight times at the 2-week time point. TCRdb reworked the public reads: Q25 trimming with fastp, MiXCR clone assembly, productive beta chains retained. Rows are unified per CDR3 protein, each entry keeping the most common DNA and genes. TCRdb's processing, not the authors' own work, is the source of the V and J calls. This sample lists roughly 380,000 distinct CDR3 sequences; approximately 5% were detected once. The ten top clones hold approximately 2.3% of the sample.

This clonotype was recorded once. The clone's antigen remains unknown. A read error is possible here, since a much larger clone lies one base away. The receptor comes from a woman between 45 and 60 years old with alopecia areata. Some clones in this sample may be carry-over from other donors' samples. The starting material was whole blood, obtained in connection with sensitization to the hapten diphenylcyclopropenone (DPC).

The sequenced DNA: TGTGCCAGCAGCCCCTTTGGGGCCTACGAGCAGTACTTC. The resulting protein is CASSPFGAYEQYF. The chain was built from TRBV7-6 and TRBJ2-7; too little of a D gene remains to name it. Deletion took 5 bases off V and 2 bases off J, with a span of 10 bases between the germline ends. The germline V gene encodes CDR1 SGHVS and CDR2 FNYEAQ. The CDR3 runs 13 amino acids, cysteine and phenylalanine included. Here the CDR3 DNA is all that survives: 39 bases in frame from base 1.